This TCR beta chain is drawn from a study of OX40 agonist ivuxolimab in advanced cancers. About this clone: No antigen is known for it.

Study-wide points: Nonresponders, in some cases, also had low normalized T-cell clonal expansion.

This table comes from immunoSEQ multiplex PCR, and its TCRdb copy is limited to in-frame clones, with some not included. The table lists 80,000 or so clones, just under 90% of them singletons. The receptor was isolated from an adult with an advanced solid tumor such as melanoma, head and neck, liver or kidney cancer. The sample was CD4+ or CD8+ T cells sorted from blood, taken in a trial of the OX40 agonist ivuxolimab.

The CDR3 coding sequence is TGTGCCAGCAGTTACGTGTCAGGTCAGCCCCAGCATTTT. This encodes CASSYVSGQPQHF. This chain joins TRBV6-5 and TRBJ1-5, with unresolved D. The V end was cut by 2 bases, the J end by 6 bases, with 8 bases between. This CDR3 comprises 13 residues. CDR1 MNHEY and CDR2 SVGAGI come from the germline V gene.